The next 23 T cell receptor beta chains were all read from a single sample in a study of CD8 T cells in ankylosing spondylitis. Overall study findings and caveats: Roughly eight highly homologous variants made up a TCR beta motif that seemed to typify ankylosing spondylitis blood.

TCRdb ran MiXCR on the 5' RACE reads and lists one entry per CDR3 protein. The sample consists of around 540,000 distinct CDR3 sequences, about an eighth of them appearing once. For these receptors, no antigen is known. The specimen sequenced was blood, either unsorted or a sorted T cell fraction (not recorded which). These receptors were collected from a male donor with ankylosing spondylitis.

The V call is TRBV15, the J call TRBJ2-2; tentatively, D is TRBD1 or TRBD2 (5 bases each). Germline values: CDR1 LNHNV, CDR2 YYDKDF (reference sequence). Deletions cut 3 bases from V and 2 bases from J, with 16 bases between. The CDR3 consists of 17 residues. Here the CDR3 reads CATSSGRRGRNTGELFF. In DNA form, the CDR3 reads TGTGCCACCAGCAGTGGCCGTCGGGGACGAAACACCGGGGAGCTGTTTTTT.

This clonotype was seen at least ten times. The chain couples TRBV7-9 to TRBJ2-7; D is undetermined. Trimming took 5 bases from V and 0 from J, leaving 8 bases between them. Germline V gene lookup returns CDR1 SEHNR and CDR2 FQNEAQ (reference sequence). The CDR3 spans 13 residues. CDR3 nucleotide sequence: TGTGCCAGCAGCGACGAGAGCTCCTACGAGCAGTACTTC. This gives the protein CASSDESSYEQYF.

The V gene is TRBV6-5, the J gene TRBJ2-1; D gene unclear. There are 14 residues in the CDR3. Trimming removed 0 bases from V and 10 bases from J, with 13 bases in between. In germline, CDR1 is MNHEY, CDR2 SVGAGI. In DNA form, the CDR3 reads TGTGCCAGCAGTTACTCGGTCGGCCTGAGCGAGCAGTTCTTC. Residues: CASSYSVGLSEQFF.

Many counts were recorded for this clonotype. This chain connects TRBV25-1 to TRBJ1-1, with 8 bases identical to TRBD1. The CDR3 consists of 14 residues. Trimming cost V 9 bases and J 5 bases; bases outside gene matches: 11. In germline, CDR1 is MGHDK, CDR2 SYGVNS. This CDR3 reads CASHSTGDGTEAFF. Written as DNA, the CDR3 is TGTGCCAGTCATTCGACAGGGGATGGAACTGAAGCTTTCTTT.

This clonotype occurred many times. The genes are TRBV7-6 and TRBJ2-5, with TRBD2 as a possible D gene (5 bases). V shed 1 base and J shed 5 bases, with 26 bases lying between them. The germline CDR1 and CDR2 sequences are SGHVS and FNYEAQ. This CDR3 region has 19 residues. DNA of the CDR3: TGTGCCAGCAGCTTAGACTCCCCCAGTTGGGGTAGCGAGGACGAGACCCAGTACTTC. Protein sequence: CASSLDSPSWGSEDETQYF.

This clonotype was seen more than once but under ten times. This chain uses TRBV5-6 with TRBJ2-6; D remains ambiguous. The ends were cut back, 4 bases at V and 1 base at J, with 12 bases in the middle. The CDR3 runs 16 residues. The germline gives CDR1 SGHDT, CDR2 YYEEEE. The CDR3 sequence: CASSLRTGSGANVLTF. The DNA of the CDR3 is TGTGCCAGCAGCCTCCGGACGGGTTCTGGGGCCAACGTCCTGACTTTC.

This clonotype was detected only a few times. The genes are TRBV12-3 or TRBV12-4 and TRBJ2-3; TRBD2 is a possible D gene (5 bases). V lost 5 bases and J 0 bases, leaving 15 bases between the germline ends. The CDR3 length is 16 residues. Written as DNA, the CDR3 is TGTGCCAGCAGTCCTTACATTGAGCGGAGCACAGATACGCAGTATTTT. This sequence encodes CASSPYIERSTDTQYF.

This clonotype was counted ten times or more. The chain has TRBV5-1 and TRBJ1-1, with D perhaps matching TRBD1 (5 bases). This CDR3 is 15 amino acids long. V shed 3 bases and J shed 6 bases, with 18 bases lying between them. Germline V CDR1 and CDR2: SGHRS, YFSETQ. The DNA for the CDR3 is TGCGCCAGCAGCTGGGGGGACCGGCAGCTTTCTGAAGCTTTCTTT. Its protein product is CASSWGDRQLSEAFF. The variable domain in full, completed from reference TRBV5-1 and TRBJ1-1, reads KAGVTQTPRYLIKTRGQQVTLSCSPISGHRSVSWYQQTPGQGLQFLFEYFSETQRNKGNFPGRFSGRQFSNSRSEMNVSTLELGDSALYLCASSWGDRQLSEAFFGQGTRLTVV.

This clonotype was seen only a few times. The rearrangement uses TRBV11-2 and TRBJ2-7, with D uncertain. CDR1 is SGHAT, CDR2 FQNNGV, per germline. V lost 4 bases and J 2 bases, leaving 12 bases between the germline ends. The CDR3 has 14 amino acids. The DNA of the CDR3 is TGTGCCAGCAGCTCAACCGCTAGGGCCTACGAGCAGTACTTC. This encodes CASSSTARAYEQYF.

This clonotype was seen more than once but under ten times. The J gene is TRBJ1-5, the V gene TRBV20-1; D perhaps matches TRBD1 (5 bases). With 5 bases removed from V and 2 bases from J, the gap between germline ends came to 10 bases. CDR1 and CDR2 (germline): DFQATT, SNEGSKA (reference sequence). The CDR3 spans 13 residues. CDR3 sequence (DNA): TGCAGTGCTCCCGGGACTGGCAATCAGCCCCAGCATTTT. This translates into CSAPGTGNQPQHF.

There are a few counts of this clonotype. J is TRBJ2-1 and V is TRBV20-1; 8 bases agree with TRBD2. CDR1 and CDR2 (germline): DFQATT, SNEGSKA (reference sequence). The ends lost 3 bases at V and 8 bases at J; junction bases unmatched: 9. This CDR3 has 14 amino acids. CDR3 coding DNA: TGCAGTGCTAGGAGAATAGCGGGAAGGGATGAGCAGTTCTTC. Protein product: CSARRIAGRDEQFF.

This clonotype has just a few counts. The J gene is TRBJ2-7, the V gene TRBV11-2; D possibly corresponds to TRBD2 (6 bases). The CDR3 runs 15 residues. V lost 5 bases and J lost 1, with 15 bases in between. Germline CDR1 reads SGHAT; CDR2 reads FQNNGV. The chain's CDR3 is CASSAGSDASYEQYF. The CDR3 bases are TGTGCCAGCAGCGCGGGAAGTGACGCGTCCTACGAGCAGTACTTC. The variable domain in full, with the rest retrieved from reference TRBV11-2 and TRBJ2-7, is EAGVAQSPRYKIIEKRQSVAFWCNPISGHATLYWYQQILGQGPKLLIQFQNNGVVDDSQLPKDRFSAERLKGVDSTLKIQPAKLEDSAVYLCASSAGSDASYEQYFGPGTRLTVT.

The gene calls are TRBV3-1 and TRBJ1-2, with 7 bases matching TRBD1. The CDR3 runs 15 residues. The V gene end was trimmed by 4 bases and the J gene end by 1 base; junction bases not matched to a gene: 6. Germline V gene lookup returns CDR1 LGHDT and CDR2 YNNKEL (reference sequence). CDR3 nucleotide sequence: TGTGCCAGCAGCCGAGCGGGACAGAATAACTATGGCTACACCTTC. This encodes CASSRAGQNNYGYTF.

V gene TRBV7-9 combines with J gene TRBJ2-1; either TRBD1 or TRBD2 may fit D (5 bases each). V gave up 6 bases and J gave up 6 bases, with 18 bases separating them. The CDR3 runs to 15 residues. Germline CDR1 is SEHNR and CDR2 is FQNEAQ (reference sequence). The CDR3 sequence: CASSIGIGTSNEQFF. CDR3 in DNA: TGTGCCAGCAGTATCGGTATCGGGACCAGCAATGAGCAGTTCTTC.

This clonotype showed up just a few times. The chain carries TRBV7-9 and TRBJ2-5, with TRBD1 matching 8 bases. The CDR3 length is 14 residues. V gave up 0 bases and J gave up 7 bases; unmatched junction bases: 4. Germline loops: CDR1 SEHNR, CDR2 FQNEAQ (reference sequence). DNA for the CDR3: TGTGCCAGCAGCTTAGCGTCACAGGGGGGGACCCAGTACTTC. It encodes CASSLASQGGTQYF.

This clonotype was seen a handful of times. The genes are TRBV5-1 and TRBJ2-3, with D maybe TRBD2 (6 bases). Trimming pared 3 bases from V and 1 base from J, leaving 15 bases between. The germline CDR1 and CDR2 sequences are SGHRS and YFSETQ. The CDR3 spans 16 residues. CDR3 in DNA: TGCGCCAGCAGCTACGGGACTCGGGGTGGCACAGATACGCAGTATTTT. It codes for CASSYGTRGGTDTQYF.

J is TRBJ1-1 and V is TRBV10-3; 12 nucleotides line up with TRBD1. Germline V gene sequence: CDR1 ENHRY, CDR2 SYGVKD. This CDR3 is built from 18 residues. J was trimmed by 3 bases and V by 0 bases; bases with no gene match: 8. CDR3 protein: CAISESGTGGFFDTEAFF. The DNA of the CDR3 is TGTGCCATCAGTGAGTCTGGGACAGGGGGCTTTTTCGACACTGAAGCTTTCTTT.

The sample holds many counts of this clonotype. The rearrangement joins TRBV27 to TRBJ2-5; D uncertain. V was clipped by 5 bases and J by 5 bases, with 12 bases between them. The germline gives CDR1 MNHEY, CDR2 SMNVEV (reference sequence). The CDR3 sequence is 13 residues long. The CDR3 loop is CASSPRLGETQYF. The DNA for the CDR3 is TGTGCCAGCAGTCCTCGACTGGGGGAGACCCAGTACTTC.

This clonotype has a handful of counts. The chain has TRBV12-3 or TRBV12-4 and TRBJ2-5, with TRBD2 identical over 14 bases. The CDR3 length is 18 residues. Trimming cost V 1 base and J 5 bases; bases outside gene matches: 9. The CDR3 here is CASSLGSGLAGDRETQYF. The CDR3 DNA reads TGTGCCAGCAGTTTAGGTTCGGGACTAGCGGGAGATCGGGAGACCCAGTACTTC.

The chain recombines TRBV2 with TRBJ1-4, with D possibly matching TRBD1 (5 bases). The CDR3 has 14 residues. Trimming took 1 base from V and 7 from J, leaving 10 bases between them. The germline CDR1 and CDR2 sequences are SNHLY and FYNNEI. CDR3 DNA sequence: TGTGCCAGCAGTGAAGGTGGGGCGGTTGAAAAACTGTTTTTT. As protein: CASSEGGAVEKLFF.

In its sample, this clonotype was seen many times. The CDR3 DNA follows: TGCGCCAGCAGCTTGGCCGGGACAGGGAACACAGATACGCAGTATTTT. Translation gives CASSLAGTGNTDTQYF. The rearrangement links TRBV5-1 to TRBJ2-3; 9 nucleotides agree with TRBD1. The length of the CDR3 is 16 residues. Looked up from germline, CDR1 is SGHRS and CDR2 is YFSETQ. V shed 0 bases and J 2 bases; nucleotides not matched to a gene: 4.

This clonotype appeared many times. J is TRBJ2-7 and V is TRBV7-2; 7 bases agree with TRBD2. With 3 bases clipped from V and 2 bases from J, the junction kept 4 bases outside the gene matches. The length of the CDR3 is 14 residues. Germline CDR1 and CDR2: SGHTA and FQGNSA. The CDR3 DNA reads as TGTGCCAGCAGCTTGGGGGGGGTACCCTACGAGCAGTACTTC. This codes for CASSLGGVPYEQYF. The full variable domain, in which reference TRBV7-2 and TRBJ2-7 provide the parts outside the CDR3, is GAGVSQSPSNKVTEKGKDVELRCDPISGHTALYWYRQSLGQGLEFLIYFQGNSAPDKSGLPSDRFSAERTGGSVSTLTIQRTQQEDSAVYLCASSLGGVPYEQYFGPGTRLTVT.

This clonotype has just a few counts. This chain uses TRBV7-9 with TRBJ2-2, with D uncertain. Germline CDR1 SEHNR, CDR2 FQNEAQ (reference sequence). The CDR3 has 15 amino acids. Trimming removed 5 bases at V and 4 bases at J, with 14 bases between. CDR3 sequence (DNA): TGTGCCAGCAGCCCGCTGGTGATATCCACCGGGGAGCTGTTTTTT. The encoded protein is CASSPLVISTGELFF.